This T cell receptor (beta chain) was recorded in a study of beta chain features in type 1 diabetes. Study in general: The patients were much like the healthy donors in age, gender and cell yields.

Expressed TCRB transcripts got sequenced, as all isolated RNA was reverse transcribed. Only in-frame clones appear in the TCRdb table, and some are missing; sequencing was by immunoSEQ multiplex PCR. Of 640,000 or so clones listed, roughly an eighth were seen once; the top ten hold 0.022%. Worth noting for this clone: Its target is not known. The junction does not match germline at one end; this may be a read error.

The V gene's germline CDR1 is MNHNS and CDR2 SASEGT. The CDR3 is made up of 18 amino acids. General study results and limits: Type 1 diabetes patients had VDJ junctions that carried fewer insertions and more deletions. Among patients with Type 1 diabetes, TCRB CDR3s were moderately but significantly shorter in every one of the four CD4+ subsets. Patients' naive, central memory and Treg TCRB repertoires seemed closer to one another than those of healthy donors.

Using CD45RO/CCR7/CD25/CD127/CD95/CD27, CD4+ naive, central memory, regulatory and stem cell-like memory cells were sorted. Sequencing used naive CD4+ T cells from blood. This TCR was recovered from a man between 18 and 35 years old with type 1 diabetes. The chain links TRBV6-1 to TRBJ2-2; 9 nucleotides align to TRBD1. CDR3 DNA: TGTGCCATCAGTGTTCGGGACAGGGAGTGGGCGAACACCGGGGAGCTGTTTTTT. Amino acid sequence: CAISVRDREWANTGELFF.